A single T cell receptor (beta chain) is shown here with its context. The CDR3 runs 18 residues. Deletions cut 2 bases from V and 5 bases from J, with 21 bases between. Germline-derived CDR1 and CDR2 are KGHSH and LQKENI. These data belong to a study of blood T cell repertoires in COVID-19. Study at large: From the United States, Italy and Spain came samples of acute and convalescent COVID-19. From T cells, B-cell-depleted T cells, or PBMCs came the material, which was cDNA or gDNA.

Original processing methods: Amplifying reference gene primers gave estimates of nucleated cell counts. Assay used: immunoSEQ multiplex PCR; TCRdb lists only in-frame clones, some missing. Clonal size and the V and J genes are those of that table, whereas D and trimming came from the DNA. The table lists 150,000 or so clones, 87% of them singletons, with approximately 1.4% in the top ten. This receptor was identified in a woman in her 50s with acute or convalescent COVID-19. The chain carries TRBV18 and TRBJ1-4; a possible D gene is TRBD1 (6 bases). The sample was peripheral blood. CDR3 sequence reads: CASSPWIRQVGLNEKLFF. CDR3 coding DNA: TGTGCCAGCTCACCATGGATTAGACAGGTTGGGCTGAATGAAAAACTGTTTTTT.